Shown below are 20 T cell receptor beta chains from a single sample sequenced in a study of OX40 agonist ivuxolimab in advanced cancers. Only in-frame clones appear in the TCRdb table, and some are missing; sequencing was by immunoSEQ multiplex PCR. The sample has about 69,000 clones, approximately 90% seen once. Specimen: CD4+ or CD8+ T cells sorted from blood, collected in a trial of the OX40 agonist ivuxolimab. These receptors were collected from an adult with an advanced solid tumor such as melanoma, head and neck, liver or kidney cancer.

The chain links TRBV5-1 to TRBJ1-2, with D hard to call. Trimming removed 4 bases at V and 5 bases at J, with 9 bases between. Germline-derived CDR1 and CDR2 are SGHRS and YFSETQ. This CDR3 is 12 amino acids long. CDR3 protein: CASSTGNYGYTF. The CDR3 nucleotides read TGCGCCAGCAGCACGGGGAATTATGGCTACACCTTC.

This sequence joins TRBV15 and TRBJ2-1; no reliable D call. CDR3 length: 16 residues. The V and J ends lost 0 bases and 5 bases respectively, with 14 bases between them. Germline lookup yields CDR1 LNHNV and CDR2 YYDKDF (reference sequence). CDR3 amino acids: CATSRDHMRTNNEQFF. The CDR3 DNA follows: TGTGCCACCAGCAGAGATCACATGCGTACTAACAATGAGCAGTTCTTC.

This rearrangement joins TRBV11-3 to TRBJ1-2; D is undetermined. The CDR3 is 13 residues long. The germline V gene has CDR1 SGHNT and CDR2 YENEEA. Trimming shortened V by 4 bases and J by 4 bases, and 10 bases separated the two germline ends. CDR3: CASSSRASYGYTF. In DNA form, the CDR3 reads TGTGCCAGCAGCTCCCGGGCCTCCTATGGCTACACCTTC.

The chain has TRBV12-5 and TRBJ2-2; D ambiguous. Germline assignment: CDR1 LGHNT and CDR2 FRNRAP. Trimming pared 2 bases from V and 4 bases from J, leaving 14 bases between. This CDR3 contains 16 residues. CDR3 loop: CASGLHVRTGTGELFF. DNA of the CDR3: TGTGCTAGTGGTTTGCATGTAAGGACGGGCACCGGGGAGCTGTTTTTT.

This clone is a singleton in its sample. The chain joins TRBV7-9 to TRBJ2-5, with TRBD1 matching 7 bases. Germline V gives CDR1 SEHNR, CDR2 FQNEAQ (reference sequence). The CDR3 has 12 amino acids. V lost 8 bases and J lost 1; bases outside the gene matches: 1. The CDR3 coding sequence is TGTGCCAGCGGGACAGCCCAAGAGACCCAGTACTTC. Protein: CASGTAQETQYF.

The chain joins TRBV2 to TRBJ1-2; 9 positions agree with TRBD1. This CDR3 is built from 14 residues. V gave up 7 bases and J gave up 4 bases; unmatched junction bases: 7. Germline loops: CDR1 SNHLY, CDR2 FYNNEI. As DNA, the CDR3 is TGTGCCAGCACCTACTCGGGACAGGGCTATGGCTACACCTTC. Amino acids: CASTYSGQGYGYTF.

CDR3 protein: CASIGRRYNEQFF. For the CDR3, the DNA is TGTGCCAGCATAGGACGGAGGTACAATGAGCAGTTCTTC. V and J are TRBV6-1 and TRBJ2-1, with D maybe TRBD2 (5 bases). Looked up from germline, CDR1 is MNHNS and CDR2 is SASEGT. Trimming cost V 7 bases and J 4 bases, with 11 bases left between them. The CDR3 is 13 amino acids.

The chain joins TRBV27 to TRBJ1-6; D unclear. The CDR3 contains 12 residues. Germline CDR1 MNHEY, CDR2 SMNVEV (reference sequence). Trimming took 4 bases from V and 5 from J, leaving 3 bases between them. Here the CDR3 DNA reads TGTGCCAGCAGTTCCGATAATTCACCCCTCCACTTT. It specifies CASSSDNSPLHF.

The CDR3 region has the DNA TGTGCCAGCAGCGGAGGACAGGACAACAATGAGCAGTTCTTC. Encoded protein: CASSGGQDNNEQFF. The rearrangement links TRBV9 to TRBJ2-1, with 7 bases aligning to TRBD1. The J segment lost 5 bases and the V segment lost 3 bases, leaving 5 bases of the junction unmatched. The CDR3 covers 14 residues. Germline CDR1 SGDLS, CDR2 YYNGEE. Combining the CDR3 with reference TRBV9 and TRBJ2-1 gives the whole variable domain DSGVTQTPKHLITATGQRVTLRCSPRSGDLSVYWYQQSLDQGLQFLIQYYNGEERAKGNILERFSAQQFPDLHSELNLSSLELGDSALYFCASSGGQDNNEQFFGPGTRLTVL.

This chain uses TRBV30 with TRBJ1-1, with D possibly matching TRBD1 (6 bases). Germline lookup yields CDR1 GTSNPN and CDR2 SVGIG (reference sequence). V dropped 3 bases and J dropped 7 bases, with 18 bases sitting between them. The CDR3 is 14 amino acids. The CDR3 coding sequence is TGTGCCTGGAGCGACCCCACAGGGAGGGTTGAAGCTTTCTTT. Its translation: CAWSDPTGRVEAFF.

The chain links TRBV28 to TRBJ1-1, with TRBD1 matching 8 bases. The CDR3 covers 15 residues. Germline lookup yields CDR1 MDHEN and CDR2 SYDVKM. The trim removed 7 bases at V and 4 bases at J, leaving 11 bases unmatched. CDR3 protein: CASIPAQGAATEAFF. The CDR3 DNA follows: TGTGCCAGCATCCCCGCCCAGGGGGCGGCCACTGAAGCTTTCTTT.

This chain links TRBV9 with TRBJ2-1; 9 positions agree with TRBD1. With 7 bases clipped from V and 4 bases from J, the junction kept 12 bases outside the gene matches. From germline, CDR1 is SGDLS and CDR2 YYNGEE. This CDR3 region has 16 residues. CDR3 protein: CASGSARQGDYNEQFF. The CDR3 bases are TGTGCCAGCGGTTCGGCGCGACAGGGGGATTACAATGAGCAGTTCTTC. Full variable domain (missing parts from reference TRBV9 and TRBJ2-1): DSGVTQTPKHLITATGQRVTLRCSPRSGDLSVYWYQQSLDQGLQFLIQYYNGEERAKGNILERFSAQQFPDLHSELNLSSLELGDSALYFCASGSARQGDYNEQFFGPGTRLTVL.

This chain joins TRBV28 and TRBJ2-7; 9 nucleotides match TRBD2. This CDR3 has 15 amino acids. V gave up 6 bases and J gave up 7 bases; unmatched junction bases: 13. Looked up from germline, CDR1 is MDHEN and CDR2 is SYDVKM. The CDR3 region has the DNA TGTGCCAGCAGGGGTCCGGCTAGCGGGGCGGGAGAGCAGTACTTC. The encoded protein is CASRGPASGAGEQYF.

This clone has a handful of counts. This chain uses TRBV7-7 with TRBJ2-2; 7 nucleotides line up with TRBD1. The germline gives CDR1 SSHAT, CDR2 FNYEAQ (reference sequence). The CDR3 sequence is 14 residues long. The ends lost 5 bases at V and 4 bases at J; junction bases unmatched: 4. CDR3 loop: CASSVGQSTGELFF. CDR3 DNA: TGTGCCAGCAGCGTGGGACAGTCCACCGGGGAGCTGTTTTTT.

This CDR3 is CASSESVGTGDTDTQYF. The CDR3 DNA is TGTGCCAGCAGCGAATCCGTTGGGACAGGGGACACAGATACGCAGTATTTT. V gene TRBV9 combines with J gene TRBJ2-3; the match to TRBD1 covers 10 bases. CDR1 is SGDLS, CDR2 YYNGEE, per germline. The CDR3 runs 17 residues. The V gene end was trimmed by 3 bases and the J gene end by 2 bases; junction bases not matched to a gene: 9.

This chain joins TRBV5-4 and TRBJ2-7, with D possibly being TRBD1 (6 bases). CDR1 is SGHNT and CDR2 is YYREEE in the germline V gene (reference sequence). This CDR3 is built from 13 residues. Trimming took off 2 bases at V and 6 bases at J, with 12 bases between the two ends. The CDR3, as DNA: TGTGCCAGCAGCTTACAGGGTGGTGGCGAGCAGTACTTC. This translates into CASSLQGGGEQYF.

The chain couples TRBV11-1 to TRBJ2-5; D is perhaps TRBD2 (6 bases). The J call is in doubt because the DNA end fits TRBJ2-7 better. From germline, CDR1 is SGHAT and CDR2 FQDESV (reference sequence). The CDR3 is 16 residues long. CDR3 bases: TGTGCCAGCAGCTTACAAGCGGGCCAGAGCTCCTACGAGCAGTACTTC. It specifies CASSLQAGQSSYEQYF.

The chain has TRBV5-1 and TRBJ1-1; 12 bases are shared with TRBD1. V dropped 6 bases and J dropped 0; count of bases not matched to a gene: 6. CDR1 SGHRS and CDR2 YFSETQ come from the germline V gene. This CDR3 is 16 amino acids long. The CDR3 region has the DNA TGCGCCAGCAACCCGGGACAGGGGGCGATGAACACTGAAGCTTTCTTT. This translates into CASNPGQGAMNTEAFF.

By sample fraction, this clone is medium-sized. The chain carries TRBV2 and TRBJ1-3; D call uncertain. V lost 8 bases and J 1 base, leaving 6 bases between the germline ends. CDR3 length: 12 amino acids. In germline, CDR1 is SNHLY, CDR2 FYNNEI. CDR3 coding DNA: TGTGCCAGCGGGGAATCTGGAAACACCATATATTTT. Encoded protein: CASGESGNTIYF.

The chain has TRBV18 and TRBJ2-3; D remains unclear. CDR1 is KGHSH and CDR2 is LQKENI in the germline V gene. V lost 0 bases, J lost 2 bases, and 6 bases lay in between. This CDR3 comprises 14 residues. CDR3 region: CASSPPVPTDTQYF. The CDR3 bases are TGTGCCAGCTCACCACCTGTCCCCACAGATACGCAGTATTTT.